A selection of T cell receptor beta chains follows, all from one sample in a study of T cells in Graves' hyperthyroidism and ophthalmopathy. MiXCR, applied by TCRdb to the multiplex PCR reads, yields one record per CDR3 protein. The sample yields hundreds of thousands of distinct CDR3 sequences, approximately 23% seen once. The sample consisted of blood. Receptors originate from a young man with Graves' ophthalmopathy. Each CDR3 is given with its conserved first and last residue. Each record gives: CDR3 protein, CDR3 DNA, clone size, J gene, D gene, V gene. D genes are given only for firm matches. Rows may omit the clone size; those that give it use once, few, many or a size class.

cdr3_aa: CASSRGGVTDTQYF
cdr3_nt: TGCGCCAGCAGCCGAGGAGGGGTCACAGATACGCAGTATTTT
clone_size: -
j_call: TRBJ2-3
d_call: -
v_call: TRBV5-1

cdr3_aa: CASSDERVTEKLFF
cdr3_nt: TGTGCCAGCAGTGATGAGAGGGTCACCGAAAAACTGTTTTTT
clone_size: few
j_call: TRBJ1-4
d_call: -
v_call: TRBV25-1

cdr3_aa: CASSNPRGSGNTIYF
cdr3_nt: TGTGCCAGCAGTAATCCCAGAGGCTCTGGAAACACCATATATTTT
clone_size: many
j_call: TRBJ1-3
d_call: -
v_call: TRBV28

cdr3_aa: CASSLVGTGLGEQYF
cdr3_nt: TGCGCCAGCAGCTTGGTCGGGACTGGTCTCGGCGAGCAGTACTTC
clone_size: few
j_call: TRBJ2-7
d_call: -
v_call: TRBV5-1

cdr3_aa: CASSGKMYSGANVLTF
cdr3_nt: TGCGCCAGCAGTGGAAAGATGTACTCTGGGGCCAACGTCCTGACTTTC
clone_size: -
j_call: TRBJ2-6
d_call: -
v_call: TRBV10-2

cdr3_aa: CASMWENDEQFF
cdr3_nt: TGTGCCAGCATGTGGGAGAACGATGAGCAGTTCTTC
clone_size: many
j_call: TRBJ2-1
d_call: -
v_call: TRBV12-3/TRBV12-4

cdr3_aa: CSARDPTRQGYEQYF
cdr3_nt: TGCAGTGCTAGAGACCCAACTAGACAAGGCTACGAGCAGTACTTC
clone_size: -
j_call: TRBJ2-7
d_call: -
v_call: TRBV20-1

cdr3_aa: CAAGVGDSHQPQHF
cdr3_nt: TGTGCCGCCGGGGTGGGGGACAGCCATCAGCCCCAGCATTTT
clone_size: few
j_call: TRBJ1-5
d_call: TRBD1
v_call: TRBV10-3

cdr3_aa: CANLEAPGNTIYF
cdr3_nt: TGTGCCAATCTCGAGGCTCCGGGAAACACCATATATTTT
clone_size: few
j_call: TRBJ1-3
d_call: -
v_call: TRBV10-3

cdr3_aa: CASSSWTSGPTDTQYF
cdr3_nt: TGTGCCAGCAGCTCCTGGACTAGCGGACCCACAGATACGCAGTATTTT
clone_size: -
j_call: TRBJ2-3
d_call: TRBD2
v_call: TRBV11-2

cdr3_aa: CASGPFGLNYGYTF
cdr3_nt: TGTGCTAGTGGCCCCTTCGGCCTCAACTATGGCTACACCTTC
clone_size: -
j_call: TRBJ1-2
d_call: -
v_call: TRBV12-5

cdr3_aa: CASSQPGQAGTGELFF
cdr3_nt: TGCGCCAGCAGCCAACCCGGACAGGCGGGCACCGGGGAGCTGTTTTTT
clone_size: -
j_call: TRBJ2-2
d_call: TRBD1
v_call: TRBV5-1

cdr3_aa: CSARGHGNVNTIYF
cdr3_nt: TGCAGTGCTAGAGGGCACGGGAACGTAAACACCATATATTTT
clone_size: few
j_call: TRBJ1-3
d_call: -
v_call: TRBV20-1

cdr3_aa: CASSVGGGSTDTQYF
cdr3_nt: TGTGCCAGCAGCGTCGGTGGCGGGAGCACAGATACGCAGTATTTT
clone_size: many
j_call: TRBJ2-3
d_call: -
v_call: TRBV7-3

cdr3_aa: CASSSVLTEAFF
cdr3_nt: TGTGCCAGCAGCTCCGTGCTCACTGAAGCTTTCTTT
clone_size: few
j_call: TRBJ1-1
d_call: -
v_call: TRBV5-8

cdr3_aa: CATSSGNSPLHF
cdr3_nt: TGTGCCACCAGTAGTGGGAATTCACCCCTCCACTTT
clone_size: -
j_call: TRBJ1-6
d_call: -
v_call: TRBV24-1

cdr3_aa: CASSPPGGSSYEQYF
cdr3_nt: TGTGCCAGCTCACCACCGGGAGGTAGCTCCTACGAGCAGTACTTC
clone_size: -
j_call: TRBJ2-7
d_call: -
v_call: TRBV18

cdr3_aa: CASSPTGGRGLQETQYF
cdr3_nt: TGTGCCAGCAGTCCCACGGGGGGCAGGGGCCTGCAAGAGACCCAGTACTTC
clone_size: few
j_call: TRBJ2-5
d_call: -
v_call: TRBV27

cdr3_aa: CASSLGPRRGQFF
cdr3_nt: TGTGCCAGCAGCTTAGGACCGCGGCGGGGGCAGTTCTTC
clone_size: many
j_call: TRBJ2-1
d_call: -
v_call: TRBV7-2

cdr3_aa: CASSLNGNEQFF
cdr3_nt: TGCGCCAGCAGCTTGAACGGTAATGAGCAGTTCTTC
clone_size: -
j_call: TRBJ2-1
d_call: -
v_call: TRBV5-1

cdr3_aa: CASSLRVNNEQFF
cdr3_nt: TGTGCCAGCAGTTTGAGGGTCAACAATGAGCAGTTCTTC
clone_size: -
j_call: TRBJ2-1
d_call: -
v_call: TRBV28

cdr3_aa: CASSVEVAGGQSEQFF
cdr3_nt: TGTGCCAGCAGCGTAGAGGTAGCGGGAGGGCAAAGTGAGCAGTTCTTC
clone_size: many
j_call: TRBJ2-1
d_call: TRBD2
v_call: TRBV9

cdr3_aa: CASSLSQLANEQFF
cdr3_nt: TGTGCCAGCAGTTTATCTCAACTAGCGAATGAGCAGTTCTTC
clone_size: few
j_call: TRBJ2-1
d_call: TRBD2
v_call: TRBV27

cdr3_aa: CASSLGLAVNTGELFF
cdr3_nt: TGTGCCAGCAGCTTAGGGCTAGCGGTAAACACCGGGGAGCTGTTTTTT
clone_size: -
j_call: TRBJ2-2
d_call: TRBD2
v_call: TRBV11-2

cdr3_aa: CASSQGLGDYEQYF
cdr3_nt: TGTGCCAGCAGCCAGGGACTAGGAGACTACGAGCAGTACTTC
clone_size: -
j_call: TRBJ2-7
d_call: TRBD2
v_call: TRBV4-2

cdr3_aa: CASSLGQASSTQYF
cdr3_nt: TGTGCCAGCAGCTTAGGTCAGGCTAGCTCGACGCAGTATTTT
clone_size: -
j_call: TRBJ2-3
d_call: -
v_call: TRBV7-9

cdr3_aa: CASSLRQGVSYNEQFF
cdr3_nt: TGTGCCAGCAGTTTGAGACAGGGGGTGTCCTACAATGAGCAGTTCTTC
clone_size: many
j_call: TRBJ2-1
d_call: TRBD1
v_call: TRBV27

cdr3_aa: CAARGWTEETQYF
cdr3_nt: TGCGCCGCGAGGGGCTGGACAGAGGAGACCCAGTACTTC
clone_size: -
j_call: TRBJ2-5
d_call: -
v_call: TRBV10-1

cdr3_aa: CAISVEGVPYNEQFF
cdr3_nt: TGTGCCATCAGTGTCGAAGGGGTCCCCTACAATGAGCAGTTCTTC
clone_size: -
j_call: TRBJ2-1
d_call: -
v_call: TRBV10-3

cdr3_aa: CASDPGLAGGETYEQYF
cdr3_nt: TGTGCCAGCGACCCGGGACTAGCGGGAGGGGAAACCTACGAGCAGTACTTC
clone_size: -
j_call: TRBJ2-7
d_call: TRBD2
v_call: TRBV28

cdr3_aa: CASSLLVAGYEQYF
cdr3_nt: TGCGCCAGCAGCTTGTTGGTGGCGGGATACGAGCAGTACTTC
clone_size: many
j_call: TRBJ2-7
d_call: -
v_call: TRBV5-1

cdr3_aa: CASSPRQGDTEAFF
cdr3_nt: TGTGCCAGCAGCCCACGACAGGGAGACACTGAAGCTTTCTTT
clone_size: -
j_call: TRBJ1-1
d_call: TRBD1
v_call: TRBV7-6

cdr3_aa: CASSPGQNPSETQYF
cdr3_nt: TGTGCCAGCAGCCCCGGACAGAACCCATCAGAGACCCAGTACTTC
clone_size: few
j_call: TRBJ2-5
d_call: -
v_call: TRBV11-3

cdr3_aa: CASSLGATTSEQYF
cdr3_nt: TGTGCCAGCAGCTTGGGGGCTACTACCTCCGAGCAGTACTTC
clone_size: few
j_call: TRBJ2-7
d_call: -
v_call: TRBV7-2

cdr3_aa: CASSLFQRKYEQYF
cdr3_nt: TGTGCCAGCAGCTTATTTCAACGTAAATACGAGCAGTACTTC
clone_size: few
j_call: TRBJ2-7
d_call: -
v_call: TRBV13

cdr3_aa: CASSLGDAGGRETQYF
cdr3_nt: TGTGCCAGCAGTTTAGGAGACGCGGGGGGCAGAGAGACCCAGTACTTC
clone_size: -
j_call: TRBJ2-5
d_call: TRBD2
v_call: TRBV28

cdr3_aa: CASRRGQDTGELFF
cdr3_nt: TGTGCCAGCAGAAGGGGACAAGACACCGGGGAGCTGTTTTTT
clone_size: many
j_call: TRBJ2-2
d_call: -
v_call: TRBV12-3/TRBV12-4

cdr3_aa: CASSDLYREGNQPQHF
cdr3_nt: TGTGCCAGCAGTGACCTCTACAGGGAGGGCAATCAGCCCCAGCATTTT
clone_size: many
j_call: TRBJ1-5
d_call: -
v_call: TRBV6-1

cdr3_aa: CASSIGTGRTGELFF
cdr3_nt: TGTGCCAGTAGTATCGGGACAGGGAGGACCGGGGAGCTGTTTTTT
clone_size: -
j_call: TRBJ2-2
d_call: TRBD1
v_call: TRBV19

cdr3_aa: CASSINRDRHNSPLHF
cdr3_nt: TGTGCCAGTAGTATAAACCGGGACAGGCATAATTCACCCCTCCACTTT
clone_size: -
j_call: TRBJ1-6
d_call: TRBD1
v_call: TRBV19

cdr3_aa: CAWSVAGGYNEQFF
cdr3_nt: TGTGCCTGGAGTGTAGCGGGAGGGTACAATGAGCAGTTCTTC
clone_size: -
j_call: TRBJ2-1
d_call: TRBD2
v_call: TRBV30

cdr3_aa: CASSFQERGSTDTQYF
cdr3_nt: TGCGCCAGCAGCTTTCAGGAGCGGGGGAGCACAGATACGCAGTATTTT
clone_size: many
j_call: TRBJ2-3
d_call: TRBD2
v_call: TRBV5-1

cdr3_aa: CASSPRWNMNTGELFF
cdr3_nt: TGTGCCAGCAGCCCCCGTTGGAACATGAACACCGGGGAGCTGTTTTTT
clone_size: few
j_call: TRBJ2-2
d_call: -
v_call: TRBV5-5

cdr3_aa: CASSRHSGSGDTQYF
cdr3_nt: TGTGCCAGCAGCCGTCATAGCGGGAGTGGAGATACGCAGTATTTT
clone_size: -
j_call: TRBJ2-3
d_call: TRBD2
v_call: TRBV4-2

cdr3_aa: CASSNRREGMSNEQFF
cdr3_nt: TGTGCCAGCAGTAACCGGCGGGAGGGCATGAGTAATGAGCAGTTCTTC
clone_size: -
j_call: TRBJ2-1
d_call: TRBD2
v_call: TRBV7-3

cdr3_aa: CASGKIQGAAYSYEQYF
cdr3_nt: TGTGCCAGCGGGAAAATTCAGGGGGCGGCGTACTCCTACGAGCAGTACTTC
clone_size: -
j_call: TRBJ2-7
d_call: TRBD1
v_call: TRBV27

cdr3_aa: CASSFLPDTGELFF
cdr3_nt: TGTGCCAGCAGCTTCCTGCCGGACACCGGGGAGCTGTTTTTT
clone_size: many
j_call: TRBJ2-2
d_call: -
v_call: TRBV7-9

cdr3_aa: CASSWTELNTEAFF
cdr3_nt: TGTGCCAGCAGTTGGACAGAATTGAACACTGAAGCTTTCTTT
clone_size: many
j_call: TRBJ1-1
d_call: -
v_call: TRBV2

cdr3_aa: CASSFEGGSGNTIYF
cdr3_nt: TGTGCCAGCAGTTTTGAGGGGGGATCTGGAAACACCATATATTTT
clone_size: few
j_call: TRBJ1-3
d_call: -
v_call: TRBV28

cdr3_aa: CASVAGGIYEQYF
cdr3_nt: TGTGCCAGCGTAGCGGGAGGGATCTACGAGCAGTACTTC
clone_size: few
j_call: TRBJ2-7
d_call: TRBD2
v_call: TRBV6-1